This entry concerns a single T cell receptor (beta chain). Trimming cost V 4 bases and J 3 bases, with 13 bases left between them. This CDR3 is built from 15 residues. CDR1 is SGHDT, CDR2 YYEEEE, per germline. Authors' data handling: Estimated nucleated cell counts came from reference gene primer amplification. TCRdb keeps only in-frame clones here, not all; method: immunoSEQ multiplex PCR. D and trimming were read from the DNA, whereas the V and J calls and clone size are those reported in that table. The sample shows 200,000 to 250,000 clones, 84% of them seen only once. This sample is drawn from a study of blood T cell repertoires in COVID-19. Study-wide background: Some COVID-19 samples were acute and others convalescent; all came from the United States, Italy and Spain.

This clonotype originated in a woman aged 25 to 45 who had recovered from COVID-19. Source material: peripheral blood. The chain employs TRBV5-6 and TRBJ2-2; tentatively, D is TRBD1 (6 bases). CDR3 sequence reads: CASSNRVGDTGELFF. Here the CDR3 DNA reads TGTGCCAGCAGCAACAGGGTTGGAGACACCGGGGAGCTGTTTTTT.